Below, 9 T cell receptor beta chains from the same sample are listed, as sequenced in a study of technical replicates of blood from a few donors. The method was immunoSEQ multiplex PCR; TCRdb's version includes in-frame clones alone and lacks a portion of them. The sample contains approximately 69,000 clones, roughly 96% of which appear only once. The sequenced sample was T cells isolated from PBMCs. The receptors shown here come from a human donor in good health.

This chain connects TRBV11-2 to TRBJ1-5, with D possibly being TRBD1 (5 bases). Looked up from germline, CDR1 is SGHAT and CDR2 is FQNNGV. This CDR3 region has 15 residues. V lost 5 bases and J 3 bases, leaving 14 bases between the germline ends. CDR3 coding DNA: TGTGCCAGCAGCGAAACCCAGGGCCCCAATCAGCCCCAGCATTTT. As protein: CASSETQGPNQPQHF.

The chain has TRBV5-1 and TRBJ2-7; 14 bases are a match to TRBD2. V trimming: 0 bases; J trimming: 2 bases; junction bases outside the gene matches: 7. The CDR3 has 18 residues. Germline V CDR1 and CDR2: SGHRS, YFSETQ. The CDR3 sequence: CASSLAGLAGAPAYEQYF. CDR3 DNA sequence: TGCGCCAGCAGCTTGGCGGGACTAGCGGGAGCCCCTGCCTACGAGCAGTACTTC.

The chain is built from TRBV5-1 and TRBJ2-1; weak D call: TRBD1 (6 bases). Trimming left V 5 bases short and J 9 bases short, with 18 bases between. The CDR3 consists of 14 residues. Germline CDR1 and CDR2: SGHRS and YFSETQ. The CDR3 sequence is CASSVGGQGGEQFF. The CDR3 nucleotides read TGCGCCAGCAGTGTAGGTGGACAAGGGGGTGAGCAGTTCTTC.

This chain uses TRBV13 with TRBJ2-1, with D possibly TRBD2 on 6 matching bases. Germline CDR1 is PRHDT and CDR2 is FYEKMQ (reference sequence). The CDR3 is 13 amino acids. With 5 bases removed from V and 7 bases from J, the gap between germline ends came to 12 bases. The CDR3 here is CASSRGKLNEQFF. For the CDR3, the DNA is TGTGCCAGCAGCCGGGGGAAGTTAAATGAGCAGTTCTTC.

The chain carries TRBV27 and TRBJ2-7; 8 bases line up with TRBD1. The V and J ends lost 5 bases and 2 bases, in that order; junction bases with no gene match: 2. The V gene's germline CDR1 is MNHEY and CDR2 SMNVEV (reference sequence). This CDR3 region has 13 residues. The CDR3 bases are TGTGCCAGCAGTGGACAGGGCGCCTACGAGCAGTACTTC. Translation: CASSGQGAYEQYF.

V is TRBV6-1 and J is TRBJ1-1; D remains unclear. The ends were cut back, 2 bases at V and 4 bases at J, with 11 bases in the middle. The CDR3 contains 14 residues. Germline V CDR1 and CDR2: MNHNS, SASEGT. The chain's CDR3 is CASSEFRGGTEAFF. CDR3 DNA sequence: TGTGCCAGCAGTGAATTTCGGGGTGGCACTGAAGCTTTCTTT.

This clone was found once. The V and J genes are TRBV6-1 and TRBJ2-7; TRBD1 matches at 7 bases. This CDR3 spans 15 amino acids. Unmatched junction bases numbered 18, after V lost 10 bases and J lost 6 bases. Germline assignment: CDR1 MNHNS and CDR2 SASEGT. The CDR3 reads CATGTADSRMGEQYF. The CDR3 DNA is TGTGCCACCGGGACAGCTGACAGTAGGATGGGCGAGCAGTACTTC.

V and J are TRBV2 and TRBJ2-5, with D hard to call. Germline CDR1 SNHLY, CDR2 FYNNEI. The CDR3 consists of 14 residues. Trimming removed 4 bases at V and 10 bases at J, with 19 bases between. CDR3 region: CASSASSSGGIQYF. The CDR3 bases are TGTGCCAGCAGTGCCTCCTCCTCCGGCGGTATCCAGTACTTC.

This CDR3 is CASSLGSGTGVIEQYF. CDR3 DNA: TGTGCCAGCAGTTTAGGATCCGGGACAGGGGTGATCGAGCAGTACTTC. The chain links TRBV27 to TRBJ2-7; 10 bases are shared with TRBD1. Germline values: CDR1 MNHEY, CDR2 SMNVEV (reference sequence). V gave up 2 bases and J gave up 6 bases; unmatched junction bases: 10. This CDR3 comprises 16 residues.